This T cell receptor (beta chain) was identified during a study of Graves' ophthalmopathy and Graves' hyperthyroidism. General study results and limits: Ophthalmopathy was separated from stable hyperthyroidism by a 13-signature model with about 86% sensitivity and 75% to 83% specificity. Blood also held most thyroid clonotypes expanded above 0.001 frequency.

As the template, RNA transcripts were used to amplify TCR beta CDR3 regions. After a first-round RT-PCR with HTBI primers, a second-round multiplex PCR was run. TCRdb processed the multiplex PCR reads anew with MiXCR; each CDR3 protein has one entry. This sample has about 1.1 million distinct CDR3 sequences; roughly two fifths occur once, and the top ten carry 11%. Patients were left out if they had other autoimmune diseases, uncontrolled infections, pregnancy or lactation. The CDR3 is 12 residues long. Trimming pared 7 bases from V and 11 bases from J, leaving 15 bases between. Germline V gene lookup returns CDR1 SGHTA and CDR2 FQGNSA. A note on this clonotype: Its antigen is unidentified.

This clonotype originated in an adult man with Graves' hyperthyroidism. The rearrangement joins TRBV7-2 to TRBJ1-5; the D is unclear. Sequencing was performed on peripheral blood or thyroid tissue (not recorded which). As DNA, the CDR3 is TGTGCCAGCACCGATGGGATAGAGACCCAGCATTTT. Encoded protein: CASTDGIETQHF.